These T cell receptor beta chains were read from a single sample in a study of T-cell memory formation after mild COVID-19. TCRdb reprocessed the 5' RACE reads with MiXCR, giving one entry per CDR3 protein. Here the sample spans approximately 430,000 distinct CDR3 sequences, around a quarter being singletons. The specimen was PBMCs or a T cell subset sorted from them (not recorded which). The receptors shown here come from an adult woman who had mild COVID-19 (a few samples of this study predate the infection). Cell type and time point are not known. The CDR3 runs from the conserved cysteine through the conserved F or W. A D gene is named only where the DNA matches it firmly. Clone size is shown for a subset of rows, as once, few, many or a class of expanded clone.

D gene: .; clone size: many; J gene: TRBJ2-4; V gene: TRBV27; CDR3 DNA: TGTGCCAGCAGTTGGGGCCACCAAGCCAAAAACATTCAGTACTTC; CDR3 protein: CASSWGHQAKNIQYF
D gene: TRBD2; clone size: .; J gene: TRBJ2-1; V gene: TRBV7-9; CDR3 DNA: TGTGCCAGCAACGGGGGGGGCTGGGAGCAGTTCTTC; CDR3 protein: CASNGGGWEQFF
D gene: .; clone size: .; J gene: TRBJ1-1; V gene: TRBV7-2; CDR3 DNA: TGTGCCAGCAGCCCAGAGGTGGCGAACACTGAAGCTTTCTTT; CDR3 protein: CASSPEVANTEAFF
D gene: TRBD2; clone size: many; J gene: TRBJ2-7; V gene: TRBV29-1; CDR3 DNA: TGCAGCGTTGAAGTCACGACTAGCGCAGCCTACGAGCAGTACTTC; CDR3 protein: CSVEVTTSAAYEQYF
D gene: TRBD2; clone size: few; J gene: TRBJ2-3; V gene: TRBV7-2; CDR3 DNA: TGTGCCAGCAGCTTAGTGCCGGGACTAGCGGGTGAAGCAGATACGCAGTATTTT; CDR3 protein: CASSLVPGLAGEADTQYF
D gene: .; clone size: .; J gene: TRBJ2-7; V gene: TRBV3-1; CDR3 DNA: TGTGCCAGCAGCCAAGCAGGGTGGTACGAGCAGTACTTC; CDR3 protein: CASSQAGWYEQYF
D gene: .; clone size: few; J gene: TRBJ2-5; V gene: TRBV13; CDR3 DNA: TGTGCCAGCAGCCCTCCCCGGGCCAGGGGCTACCAAGAGACCCAGTACTTC; CDR3 protein: CASSPPRARGYQETQYF
D gene: .; clone size: .; J gene: TRBJ2-1; V gene: TRBV10-3; CDR3 DNA: TGTGCCATCAGTGACACAGGGACCCATGAGCAGTTCTTC; CDR3 protein: CAISDTGTHEQFF
D gene: TRBD1; clone size: .; J gene: TRBJ1-6; V gene: TRBV4-3; CDR3 DNA: TGCGCCAGCAGGGCCGGGACAGGGGTTACTTCACCCCTCCACTTT; CDR3 protein: CASRAGTGVTSPLHF
D gene: .; clone size: .; J gene: TRBJ1-5; V gene: TRBV6-6; CDR3 DNA: TGTGCCAGCAGCCCCCAGCGCCCCAGGGTTGGTAGTCAGCCCCAGCATTTT; CDR3 protein: CASSPQRPRVGSQPQHF
D gene: .; clone size: .; J gene: TRBJ1-2; V gene: TRBV4-2; CDR3 DNA: TGTGCCAGCAGCTCGGAGGTTCGTTACACCTTC; CDR3 protein: CASSSEVRYTF
D gene: .; clone size: .; J gene: TRBJ1-6; V gene: TRBV4-3; CDR3 DNA: TGCGCCAGCAGCCAAGATAGGGGTGATGGCTCACCCCTCCACTTT; CDR3 protein: CASSQDRGDGSPLHF
D gene: TRBD2; clone size: few; J gene: TRBJ2-7; V gene: TRBV27; CDR3 DNA: TGTGCCAGCAGTCTCCGACTAGCGGGGGGCTTTGAGCAGTACTTC; CDR3 protein: CASSLRLAGGFEQYF
D gene: TRBD1; clone size: few; J gene: TRBJ2-1; V gene: TRBV12-3/TRBV12-4; CDR3 DNA: TGTGCCAGCAGTGTTGAACAGGGGGCGGTCTTC; CDR3 protein: CASSVEQGAVF
D gene: TRBD2; clone size: few; J gene: TRBJ2-7; V gene: TRBV4-3; CDR3 DNA: TGCGCCAGCAGCCAAGAGCTAGCGGGAGAACCCTACGAGCAGTACTTC; CDR3 protein: CASSQELAGEPYEQYF
D gene: .; clone size: .; J gene: TRBJ1-2; V gene: TRBV7-2; CDR3 DNA: TGTGCCAGCAGCTCTCGATGGGGCCTTGAGAATGGCTACACCTTC; CDR3 protein: CASSSRWGLENGYTF
D gene: .; clone size: few; J gene: TRBJ2-5; V gene: TRBV5-1; CDR3 DNA: TGCGCCAGCAGCAGATCGGGGGCTCAAGAGACCCAGTACTTC; CDR3 protein: CASSRSGAQETQYF
D gene: .; clone size: .; J gene: TRBJ1-1; V gene: TRBV10-3; CDR3 DNA: TGTGCCATCAGTGTTTCGTTTGTGTCGAACACTGAAGCTTTCTTT; CDR3 protein: CAISVSFVSNTEAFF
D gene: .; clone size: .; J gene: TRBJ2-1; V gene: TRBV7-7; CDR3 DNA: TGTGCTAGCAGCTTAGCAAGGACTCCAAATGAGCAGTTCTTC; CDR3 protein: CASSLARTPNEQFF
D gene: TRBD1; clone size: .; J gene: TRBJ1-1; V gene: TRBV7-9; CDR3 DNA: TGTGCCAGCAGCTTGATCCGGGACAGGAACACTGAAGCTTTCTTT; CDR3 protein: CASSLIRDRNTEAFF
D gene: .; clone size: few; J gene: TRBJ1-1; V gene: TRBV5-5; CDR3 DNA: TGTGCCAGCAGCTTGCCGGGGGCTGGCACTGAAGCTTTCTTT; CDR3 protein: CASSLPGAGTEAFF
D gene: .; clone size: .; J gene: TRBJ1-1; V gene: TRBV20-1; CDR3 DNA: TGCAGTGCTAGCCGATGGACTACTGGCACTGAAGCTTTCTTT; CDR3 protein: CSASRWTTGTEAFF
D gene: .; clone size: .; J gene: TRBJ1-1; V gene: TRBV4-3; CDR3 DNA: TGCGCCAGCAGCCAACGATGGACAGCCGACACTGAAGCTTTCTTT; CDR3 protein: CASSQRWTADTEAFF
D gene: TRBD1; clone size: .; J gene: TRBJ1-4; V gene: TRBV6-6; CDR3 DNA: TGTGCCAGCAGAGCCAGGGGGTGGGGCGCTAATGAAAAACTGTTTTTT; CDR3 protein: CASRARGWGANEKLFF